This record looks at one TCR beta chain sequence and its context. The antigen is undetermined. The sample originates from a study of T cell responses to AZD1222 COVID-19 vaccine. General study points: Seropositive at baseline were only a handful of AZD1222 recipients. With two AZD1222 doses given, Spike-specific TCR breadth and depth both rose.

With 5 bases removed from V and 4 bases from J, the gap between germline ends came to 15 bases. Germline V gives CDR1 SNHLY, CDR2 FYNNEI. The CDR3 spans 14 residues. TCRdb's table, derived via immunoSEQ multiplex PCR, lists solely in-frame clones and lacks some. The table shows about 120,000 clones, with roughly 91% occurring only once. The study pooled second doses at about 4 or about 12 weeks. This chain connects TRBV2 to TRBJ2-7; weak D call: TRBD1 (6 bases). Sample: peripheral blood, taken 28 days after the second AZD1222 dose. The TCR comes from an adult who received the AZD1222 COVID-19 vaccine. The CDR3 spells CASSTGSQEYEQYF. DNA for the CDR3: TGTGCCAGCAGTACAGGGTCCCAGGAGTACGAGCAGTACTTC.